These T cell receptor beta chains were read from a single sample in a study of blood T cell repertoires in COVID-19. Libraries were prepared by immunoSEQ multiplex PCR; TCRdb keeps only in-frame clonotypes and omits some of them. The sample includes over 350,000 clones, around 88% of them seen just once. The specimen sequenced was peripheral blood. These receptor sequences come from a woman aged 30 to 39 with acute or convalescent COVID-19. Both conserved end residues are part of each CDR3. The D gene is left open where the match is weak. Clone sizes are given selectively: once, few, many, or a class where the clone is expanded.

size: few
J: TRBJ1-6
V: TRBV21-1
D: NA
CDR3: CASSTPLGQPFFFWNSPLHF
DNA: TGTGCCAGCAGCACCCCCCTGGGACAGCCTTTCTTTTTCTGGAATTCACCCCTCCACTTT

size: NA
J: TRBJ2-3
V: TRBV19
D: NA
CDR3: CASSSRSDTQYF
DNA: TGTGCCAGTAGTTCAAGGAGTGATACGCAGTATTTT

size: NA
J: TRBJ1-2
V: TRBV14
D: NA
CDR3: CASSQDTRGGYTF
DNA: TGTGCCAGCAGCCAAGATACGCGAGGTGGCTACACCTTC

size: once
J: TRBJ2-7
V: TRBV5-6
D: TRBD1
CDR3: CASSFGTGYREQYF
DNA: TGTGCCAGCAGCTTTGGGACAGGGTACCGCGAGCAGTACTTC

size: NA
J: TRBJ1-2
V: TRBV19
D: NA
CDR3: CASSFRGGRISYGYTF
DNA: TGTGCCAGTAGTTTTAGGGGGGGCCGGATATCTTATGGCTACACCTTC

size: NA
J: TRBJ2-7
V: TRBV5-1
D: TRBD2
CDR3: CASSPRGSSYEQYF
DNA: TGCGCCAGCAGCCCGCGGGGGTCCTCCTACGAGCAGTACTTC

size: NA
J: TRBJ2-1
V: TRBV10-3
D: TRBD2
CDR3: CAISEASGGSYNEQFF
DNA: TGTGCCATCAGTGAAGCTAGCGGGGGGTCCTACAATGAGCAGTTCTTC

size: NA
J: TRBJ1-1
V: TRBV27
D: TRBD1
CDR3: CASSLRRGTNTEAFF
DNA: TGTGCCAGCAGTTTACGCAGGGGGACGAACACTGAAGCTTTCTTT

size: NA
J: TRBJ1-6
V: TRBV13
D: NA
CDR3: CASSRRVGGYSSPLHF
DNA: TGTGCCAGCAGCCGCAGGGTAGGAGGGTACAGCTCACCCCTCCACTTT

size: NA
J: TRBJ2-7
V: TRBV9
D: TRBD2
CDR3: CASSEGLAVASYEQYF
DNA: TGTGCCAGCAGCGAGGGACTAGCGGTAGCGTCCTACGAGCAGTACTTC

size: once
J: TRBJ2-3
V: TRBV11-2
D: TRBD1
CDR3: CASSFRDRHTDTQYF
DNA: TGTGCCAGCAGCTTCCGGGACAGACACACAGATACGCAGTATTTT

size: NA
J: TRBJ2-7
V: TRBV2
D: TRBD1
CDR3: CASSDPRDRAYEQYF
DNA: TGTGCCAGCAGTGACCCGAGGGACAGGGCCTACGAGCAGTACTTC

size: NA
J: TRBJ2-3
V: TRBV29-1
D: NA
CDR3: CSVEDRSFIAADTQYF
DNA: TGCAGCGTTGAAGATCGCTCATTCATCGCGGCGGATACGCAGTATTTT

size: NA
J: TRBJ1-1
V: TRBV7-3
D: NA
CDR3: CASSLGSYTEAFF
DNA: TGTGCCAGCAGCTTAGGCTCATACACTGAAGCTTTCTTT

size: NA
J: TRBJ2-3
V: TRBV9
D: TRBD2
CDR3: CASSVAAGGGDTQYF
DNA: TGTGCCAGCAGCGTAGCAGCGGGGGGTGGGGATACGCAGTATTTT

size: NA
J: TRBJ2-5
V: TRBV12-3/TRBV12-4
D: NA
CDR3: CASSYLAQETQYF
DNA: TGTGCCAGCAGTTATTTGGCCCAAGAGACCCAGTACTTC

size: once
J: TRBJ1-1
V: TRBV2
D: NA
CDR3: CASTQKQGRTEAFF
DNA: TGTGCCAGCACACAAAAACAGGGCCGCACTGAAGCTTTCTTT

size: NA
J: TRBJ1-1
V: TRBV24-1
D: NA
CDR3: CATNSGSEAFF
DNA: TGTGCCACCAACTCGGGGAGTGAAGCTTTCTTT

size: NA
J: TRBJ2-5
V: TRBV6-5
D: TRBD1
CDR3: CASSYGTAQETQYF
DNA: TGTGCCAGCAGTTACGGGACAGCACAAGAGACCCAGTACTTC

size: NA
J: TRBJ2-3
V: TRBV5-6
D: TRBD2
CDR3: CASSLTSGGRYTDTQYF
DNA: TGTGCCAGCAGCTTAACTAGCGGGGGCCGATACACAGATACGCAGTATTTT

size: NA
J: TRBJ2-1
V: TRBV6-5
D: NA
CDR3: CASSRQGGSYNEQFF
DNA: TGTGCCAGCAGCCGACAGGGAGGTTCCTACAATGAGCAGTTCTTC

size: NA
J: TRBJ2-2
V: TRBV19
D: NA
CDR3: CASKPPGGGTGELFF
DNA: TGTGCCAGTAAGCCGCCGGGGGGCGGTACCGGGGAGCTGTTTTTT

size: once
J: TRBJ2-7
V: TRBV4-1
D: TRBD2
CDR3: CASSKGLAYEQYF
DNA: TGCGCCAGCAGTAAAGGACTAGCCTACGAGCAGTACTTC

size: once
J: TRBJ1-5
V: TRBV5-1
D: NA
CDR3: CASSLSRRLGNQPQHF
DNA: TGCGCCAGCAGCTTGTCTAGAAGGTTGGGCAATCAGCCCCAGCATTTT

size: NA
J: TRBJ2-5
V: TRBV2
D: NA
CDR3: CASSDLARETQYF
DNA: TGTGCCAGCAGTGACCTAGCCCGAGAGACCCAGTACTTC

size: NA
J: TRBJ2-5
V: TRBV4-1
D: NA
CDR3: CASSQAGLEETQYF
DNA: TGCGCCAGCAGCCAAGCAGGTCTCGAGGAGACCCAGTACTTC

size: NA
J: TRBJ1-2
V: TRBV5-1
D: NA
CDR3: CASSFRGEDRMYGYTF
DNA: TGCGCCAGCAGCTTCCGAGGGGAGGATAGGATGTATGGCTACACCTTC

size: NA
J: TRBJ1-2
V: TRBV5-5
D: NA
CDR3: CASSLLRGLGGYTF
DNA: TGTGCCAGCAGCTTGTTGCGGGGTCTGGGTGGCTACACCTTC

size: NA
J: TRBJ1-4
V: TRBV29-1
D: NA
CDR3: CSVETGYGEKLFF
DNA: TGCAGCGTTGAAACAGGGTACGGTGAAAAACTGTTTTTT

size: NA
J: TRBJ2-7
V: TRBV10-2
D: TRBD1
CDR3: CASQKGTVSYEQYF
DNA: TGCGCCAGCCAGAAAGGGACAGTCTCCTACGAGCAGTACTTC

size: NA
J: TRBJ2-5
V: TRBV12-3/TRBV12-4
D: NA
CDR3: CASSVRLSETQYF
DNA: TGTGCCAGCAGTGTACGCTTGAGCGAGACCCAGTACTTC

size: NA
J: TRBJ1-3
V: TRBV25-1
D: TRBD1
CDR3: CASSEYFSGQSSGNTIYF
DNA: TGTGCCAGCAGTGAATACTTTTCGGGACAGAGCTCTGGAAACACCATATATTTT

size: NA
J: TRBJ2-1
V: TRBV20-1
D: NA
CDR3: CSAQGGGEQFF
DNA: TGCAGTGCCCAGGGAGGGGGTGAGCAGTTCTTC

size: NA
J: TRBJ2-5
V: TRBV9
D: NA
CDR3: CASSVAVSQETQYF
DNA: TGTGCCAGCAGCGTAGCGGTGTCGCAAGAGACCCAGTACTTC

size: NA
J: TRBJ1-6
V: TRBV11-2
D: TRBD1
CDR3: CASSLGGQGNSPLHF
DNA: TGTGCCAGCAGCTTAGGGGGACAGGGCAATTCACCCCTCCACTTT

size: NA
J: TRBJ2-7
V: TRBV10-3
D: NA
CDR3: CAISYDTSYEQYF
DNA: TGTGCCATCAGTTACGACACAAGCTACGAGCAGTACTTC

size: NA
J: TRBJ1-2
V: TRBV5-5
D: NA
CDR3: CASSLARGYYGYTF
DNA: TGTGCCAGCAGCTTGGCTAGGGGGTACTATGGCTACACCTTC

size: NA
J: TRBJ1-2
V: TRBV19
D: NA
CDR3: CASSGGGLGYGYTF
DNA: TGTGCCAGTAGTGGTGGGGGCCTCGGCTATGGCTACACCTTC

size: once
J: TRBJ2-7
V: TRBV28
D: NA
CDR3: CASSSGQTEQYF
DNA: TGTGCCAGCAGTTCCGGACAGACCGAGCAGTACTTC

size: NA
J: TRBJ2-7
V: TRBV2
D: TRBD1
CDR3: CASSEMEGRGQWEQYF
DNA: TGTGCCAGCAGTGAAATGGAGGGCAGGGGGCAGTGGGAGCAGTACTTC

size: NA
J: TRBJ2-3
V: TRBV5-6
D: TRBD2
CDR3: CASSPRTSGGATTQYF
DNA: TGTGCCAGCAGCCCTAGGACTAGCGGGGGGGCTACTACGCAGTATTTT

size: NA
J: TRBJ2-5
V: TRBV5-1
D: NA
CDR3: CASSPDLEETQYF
DNA: TGCGCCAGCAGCCCGGACTTGGAGGAGACCCAGTACTTC

size: NA
J: TRBJ1-4
V: TRBV5-1
D: NA
CDR3: CASSLDSSTNEKLFF
DNA: TGCGCCAGCAGCCTAGACAGTTCAACTAATGAAAAACTGTTTTTT

size: once
J: TRBJ1-6
V: TRBV6-5
D: TRBD1
CDR3: CASSKGQYNSPLHF
DNA: TGTGCCAGCAGTAAGGGACAGTATAATTCACCCCTCCACTTT

size: NA
J: TRBJ1-3
V: TRBV30
D: NA
CDR3: CAWSVGAFSGNTIYF
DNA: TGTGCCTGGAGTGTGGGGGCCTTCTCTGGAAACACCATATATTTT

size: NA
J: TRBJ2-1
V: TRBV12-3/TRBV12-4
D: NA
CDR3: CASRHRNEQFF
DNA: TGTGCCAGCAGGCACCGGAATGAGCAGTTCTTC

size: NA
J: TRBJ1-1
V: TRBV6-5
D: NA
CDR3: CASPPPRGAETEAFF
DNA: TGTGCCAGCCCACCCCCCCGGGGGGCGGAAACTGAAGCTTTCTTT

size: NA
J: TRBJ2-1
V: TRBV27
D: NA
CDR3: CASSLNRESEQFF
DNA: TGTGCCAGCAGTTTAAACAGGGAGTCTGAGCAGTTCTTC

size: once
J: TRBJ1-2
V: TRBV27
D: NA
CDR3: CASLQQMGGAPGGYTF
DNA: TGTGCCAGCCTCCAGCAAATGGGGGGGGCGCCGGGGGGCTACACCTTC

size: NA
J: TRBJ2-3
V: TRBV19
D: TRBD2
CDR3: CASKLAGGTDTQYF
DNA: TGTGCCAGCAAACTAGCGGGGGGGACAGATACGCAGTATTTT

size: NA
J: TRBJ1-4
V: TRBV29-1
D: NA
CDR3: CSVALTGELFF
DNA: TGCAGCGTTGCCCTAACGGGAGAACTGTTTTTT

size: once
J: TRBJ2-3
V: TRBV5-1
D: NA
CDR3: CASSQQEGDTQYF
DNA: TGCGCCAGCAGCCAACAGGAGGGGGATACGCAGTATTTT

size: NA
J: TRBJ1-1
V: TRBV5-1
D: TRBD1
CDR3: CASSSRGEDTEAFF
DNA: TGCGCCAGCAGCTCCAGGGGGGAGGACACTGAAGCTTTCTTT